This T cell receptor beta chain is drawn from a study of CD8+ T cells in alopecia areata (dated by TCRdb to between 2018 and 2020). About the investigation overall: The treated patients took part in an open-label pilot trial in which moderate-to-severe alopecia areata was treated with oral tofacitinib at 5 to 10 mg twice daily. Tofacitinib was given for 6 to 18 months, followed by 6 months of follow-up off drug to assess delayed response and recurrence. The study used high-throughput TCRbeta sequencing to examine T cell clonal expansion in alopecia areata, in both the C3H/HeJ mouse model and human patients. On the human side, TCRbeta sequencing was run on scalp tissue and on sorted CD4+ and CD8+ peripheral blood T cells from healthy controls and from alopecia areata patients with either patchy or totalis/universalis disease. Biopsies were taken from tofacitinib-treated patients at baseline and again at 4 and 24 weeks into treatment, and several of those patients also had a later scalp biopsy. Scalp clonality was compared among normal scalp (n=4), patchy alopecia areata scalp (n=8), and alopecia totalis/universalis scalp (n=8). RNA came from the PAXgene miRNA kit for fixed scalp, the miRNeasy kit for PBMCs, and the RNeasy kit for mouse skin. TCRbeta CDR3 regions were amplified by immunoSEQ multiplex PCR using 35 Vbeta forward and 13 Jbeta reverse primers.

Overall study results and their limits: Unlike mouse skin, where gammadelta T cells dominate, normal human skin contains resident alphabeta T cells that get sequenced too, which complicates analysis of the scalp TCR repertoire. Higher clonality and more expanded CD8+ clones were observed in lesional scalp than in normal scalp, particularly in alopecia totalis/universalis, a finding suggestive of antigenic drive. Shared TCR sequences between patients were less evident than in mice, which may be partly attributable to HLA diversity in the patient population.

Trimming takes 5 bases from V and 5 bases from J, and the germline ends sit 15 bases apart. From its cysteine to its phenylalanine, the CDR3 spans 13 amino acids. The CDR3 DNA has 39 bases and is translated from base 1. The germline V gene (reference sequence) specifies GTSNPN as CDR1 and SVGIG as CDR2. About this clone: No cognate antigen has been identified for it. No clone much larger than this one lies a single base away; base qualities are absent.

Library preparation employed the immunoSEQ multiplex PCR assay. To provide template for TCR sequencing, every sample had RNA extracted and reverse transcribed into cDNA. First-strand cDNA was synthesized with SuperScript III using a 2:1 mix of oligo-dT and random hexamers. A synthetic immune receptor repertoire was used to gauge amplification bias, and whatever bias remained was removed computationally. The authors' analysis ran thus. After raw reads were preprocessed to remove errors, the CDR3 was defined following IMGT conventions as running from the conserved cysteine to phenylalanine. Clonality was computed as 1 minus the Shannon entropy, with the entropy normalized by log2 of the number of productive unique TCRs. CD4 or CD8 identity of scalp clones was inferred by cross-referencing scalp TCRbeta sequences with sorted blood CD4 and CD8 repertoires. Drawn from immuneACCESS, this table holds only the in-frame rearrangements with V and J called that TCRdb kept. Clones are partly lost; checked studies trace under half to an unresolved V gene and leave the rest unexplained. That table furnishes V, J and clone size, whereas the DNA furnished D and trimming. In all, the sample holds about 190,000 clones, and over 50% of those were seen once. Roughly 14% of the sample goes to the ten largest clones.

The meaning of the sample's time point label: baseline before oral tofacitinib. Peripheral blood and lesional scalp punch biopsies were obtained from patients with alopecia areata. PBMCs were isolated by density centrifugation and stained for CD3, CD4 and CD8, after which CD4+ and CD8+ T cells were sorted on a FACSAria. The chain joins TRBV30 to TRBJ1-1; TRBD1 might be the D gene, on 5 matching bases. The source of this sequence is a human donor with alopecia areata. The starting material was CD4+ T cells sorted from blood, obtained at week 0. The CDR3 loop reads CAWGRQTRTEAFF. The DNA is TGTGCCTGGGGGAGACAGACTCGTACTGAAGCTTTCTTT.